The T cell receptor (beta chain) described here comes from a study of shared clonotypes between healthy human individuals. Genomic DNA from each subset was divided evenly over several immunoSEQ plates. Per the original data handling: From ImmunoSEQ came sequences covering only the junction and carrying no quality scores, so filtering differed. Here immunoSEQ multiplex PCR was the method, and the copy in TCRdb shows in-frame clones only, minus some. For V, J and clone size, that table is used; D and trimming come from the DNA. The sample gives some 470,000 clones, less than 80% of which show up once; over 10% is in the top ten. All the donors were Caucasian adults who lived in Nashville, Tennessee. For genomic DNA, unsorted samples relied on tens of millions of PBMCs. In regard to this clone: A read error may produce the germline difference seen at one junction end.

The CDR3 loop spans 12 amino acids. Germline assignment: CDR1 SGHDN and CDR2 FVKESK. This TCR derives from a middle-aged woman in good health. Some clones in this sample may be carry-over from other donors' samples. The J gene is TRBJ1-4, the V gene TRBV14, with unresolved D. Sequenced material: PBMCs. The CDR3 region is CASSQVSTKVIF. The CDR3 nucleotides read TGTGCCAGCAGCCAAGTCTCCACCAAGGTTATTTTT. The variable domain in full, with the rest retrieved from reference TRBV14 and TRBJ1-4, is EAGVTQFPSHSVIEKGQTVTLRCDPISGHDNLYWYRRVMGKEIKFLLHFVKESKQDESGMPNNRFLAERTGGTYSTLKVQPAELEDSGVYFCASSQVSTKVIFGSGTQLSVL.